Below are 18 T cell receptor beta chains sequenced from a single sample in a study of naive and memory T cell subsets. An equimolar mix of two oligonucleotides served as the beta constant-region primer for TRBC1 and TRBC2. The ligated cDNA underwent four PCR rounds using SP2 and nested alpha and beta constant-region primers. TCRdb processed the UMI-ligation and nested PCR reads anew with MiXCR; each CDR3 protein has one entry. The table lists over 130,000 distinct CDR3 sequences, approximately 21% of them singletons, with 0.55% to 0.75% in the top ten. The study, taken as a whole, reports: Possibly reflecting memory cells re-expressing CD45RA, a few larger clonotypes occurred in naive repertoires, especially CD8.

These receptors' antigens are unknown. Sequenced: naive CD8+ T cells from blood. The source is a human donor in good health.

The chain carries TRBV5-1 and TRBJ2-5; 10 nucleotides align to TRBD2. The trim removed 5 bases at V and 5 bases at J, leaving 12 bases unmatched. The CDR3 consists of 16 residues. Per germline, CDR1 SGHRS and CDR2 YFSETQ. This CDR3 is CASSLAASGSWETQYF. CDR3 nucleotide sequence: TGCGCCAGCAGTCTGGCGGCTAGCGGGAGCTGGGAGACCCAGTACTTC.

In its sample, this clonotype was seen a few times. The CDR3 DNA is TGTGCCAGCAGCGGTATCCCAGATACGCAGTATTTT. Its translation is CASSGIPDTQYF. This sequence joins TRBV27 and TRBJ2-3, with unresolved D. Germline V CDR1 and CDR2: MNHEY, SMNVEV (reference sequence). V lost 6 bases, J lost 4 bases, and 8 bases lay in between. This CDR3 region has 12 residues.

V and J are TRBV7-9 and TRBJ2-7, with 8 bases aligning to TRBD2. CDR3 length equals 15 residues. Unmatched junction bases numbered 6, after V lost 1 base and J lost 4 bases. Germline V CDR1 and CDR2: SEHNR, FQNEAQ (reference sequence). In nucleotides, the CDR3 is TGTGCCAGCAGCTTAGTATTGCGGGAGGAGTACGAGCAGTACTTC. Protein: CASSLVLREEYEQYF.

The rearrangement joins TRBV29-1 to TRBJ1-3; D is possibly TRBD1 (5 bases). The CDR3 spans 13 residues. Looked up from germline, CDR1 is SQVTM and CDR2 is ANQGSEA. Trimming removed 0 bases from V and 5 bases from J, with 8 bases in between. Here the CDR3 DNA reads TGCAGCGTTGAAGAGGCAGGGAGAAACACCATATATTTT. Residues: CSVEEAGRNTIYF.

This chain connects TRBV6-6 to TRBJ1-5, with D unresolved. Trimming stripped 7 bases from V and 6 bases from J, with 4 bases between. Germline-derived CDR1 and CDR2 are MNHNY and SVGAGI (reference sequence). CDR3 size: 10 residues. CDR3 in amino acids: CASNLQPQHF. The CDR3, as DNA: TGTGCCAGCAACCTTCAGCCCCAGCATTTT.

The table lists this clonotype with a few counts. V and J are TRBV5-1 and TRBJ2-1; TRBD2 matches at 12 bases. Germline CDR1 and CDR2: SGHRS and YFSETQ. This CDR3 has 16 residues. The trim removed 4 bases at V and 4 bases at J, leaving 6 bases unmatched. CDR3 bases: TGCGCCAGCAGCGCAATACTAGCGGGAGGTTACAATGAGCAGTTCTTC. Its protein is CASSAILAGGYNEQFF.

This clonotype has only a few counts. The rearrangement joins TRBV13 to TRBJ1-2; weak D call: TRBD1 (5 bases). V was shortened by 0 bases and J by 3 bases, with 14 bases between the two germline ends. The CDR3 covers 16 residues. CDR1 is PRHDT, CDR2 FYEKMQ, per germline (reference sequence). CDR3 DNA: TGTGCCAGCAGCTTAGGTGGTCTGGGGCGCGACTATGGCTACACCTTC. Protein product: CASSLGGLGRDYGYTF.

The chain is built from TRBV6-5 and TRBJ2-3; D remains unclear. The CDR3 consists of 14 residues. The V end lost 0 bases, the J end lost 6 bases, and 10 bases lay between the germline ends. Germline V gene lookup returns CDR1 MNHEY and CDR2 SVGAGI. CDR3 sequence (DNA): TGTGCCAGCAGTTACTCGGACCAGGTGGATACGCAGTATTTT. Its translation: CASSYSDQVDTQYF.

The CDR3 DNA reads TGTGCCAGCAGCCCAGGGGTAGGGGGCGAACTTACTGTGGGGCAGTTCTTC. It specifies CASSPGVGGELTVGQFF. V usage is TRBV5-6 and J usage is TRBJ2-1, with 7 positions matching TRBD1. Germline lookup yields CDR1 SGHDT and CDR2 YYEEEE. Germline trimming cut 4 bases from V and 12 bases from J; bases unmatched to any gene: 22. There are 17 residues in the CDR3.

This clonotype was seen a few times. The chain uses TRBV27 and TRBJ2-3; 7 bases map to TRBD2. Germline V gives CDR1 MNHEY, CDR2 SMNVEV (reference sequence). V lost 3 bases to trimming and J lost 2 bases; unmatched junction nucleotides: 5. CDR3 length: 15 amino acids. Here the CDR3 reads CASSFAGAATDTQYF. In DNA, the CDR3 is TGTGCCAGCAGTTTTGCGGGAGCGGCCACAGATACGCAGTATTTT.

The rearrangement links TRBV2 to TRBJ1-1; unclear D gene. Germline CDR1 and CDR2: SNHLY and FYNNEI. This CDR3 is 12 amino acids long. V was clipped by 5 bases and J by 4 bases, with 8 bases between them. The CDR3 sequence: CASSPALTEAFF. CDR3 coding DNA: TGTGCCAGCAGTCCAGCCCTCACTGAAGCTTTCTTT.

This clonotype was seen only a few times. The chain joins TRBV6-5 to TRBJ1-2, with D uncertain. V lost 5 bases, J lost 5 bases, and 15 bases lay in between. CDR1 and CDR2 from the germline V gene are MNHEY and SVGAGI. The CDR3 has 14 amino acids. CDR3 protein: CASSVVKEIYGYTF. CDR3 sequence (DNA): TGTGCCAGCAGTGTAGTGAAGGAAATATATGGCTACACCTTC.

The table lists this clonotype with a few counts. The chain uses TRBV19 and TRBJ2-7, with no clear D. V lost 1 base and J lost 3, with 7 bases in between. Germline V gives CDR1 LNHDA, CDR2 SQIVND (reference sequence). The CDR3 extends over 13 amino acids. Here the CDR3 DNA reads TGTGCCAGTAGTATAGGGCCGGGCTACGAGCAGTACTTC. It encodes CASSIGPGYEQYF.

This chain links TRBV6-2 or TRBV6-3 with TRBJ2-7, with D possibly being TRBD1 (5 bases). The germline V and J ends were trimmed by 6 bases and 5 bases, with 14 bases remaining between them. This CDR3 is built from 13 residues. Germline V lookup: CDR1 MNHEY, CDR2 SVGEGT. The CDR3, as DNA: TGTGCCAGCAGCAACCTACAGGCGCACGAGCAGTACTTC. Protein: CASSNLQAHEQYF.

V is TRBV20-1 and J is TRBJ2-3; 8 nucleotides match TRBD2. After removal of 3 bases from V and 3 bases from J, the junction contained 8 bases not matched to a gene. This CDR3 has 15 amino acids. Germline CDR1 reads DFQATT; CDR2 reads SNEGSKA (reference sequence). Here the CDR3 reads CSASGLLAVTDTQYF. The CDR3 coding sequence is TGCAGTGCTAGCGGTCTACTAGCGGTGACAGATACGCAGTATTTT.

This clonotype came up a few times. The V gene is TRBV28, the J gene TRBJ2-7; TRBD1 aligns across 8 bases. V lost 5 bases and J lost 7; bases outside the gene matches: 7. CDR1 and CDR2 (germline): MDHEN, SYDVKM. The length of the CDR3 is 13 residues. The CDR3 DNA sequence: TGTGCCAGCAGTCCTCAGGGGGCGAGGGAGCAGTACTTC. Protein sequence: CASSPQGAREQYF.

This clonotype occurred a few times. The chain combines TRBV2 with TRBJ1-3; no clear D gene. The V and J ends lost 3 bases and 0 bases respectively, with 6 bases between them. The CDR3 covers 14 residues. Germline CDR1 is SNHLY and CDR2 is FYNNEI. CDR3 in DNA: TGTGCCAGCAGTGATAAGCACTCTGGAAACACCATATATTTT. Translation gives CASSDKHSGNTIYF. Looking up the rest from reference TRBV2 and TRBJ1-3 gives the full variable domain: EPEVTQTPSHQVTQMGQEVILRCVPISNHLYFYWYRQILGQKVEFLVSFYNNEISEKSEIFDDQFSVERPDGSNFTLKIRSTKLEDSAMYFCASSDKHSGNTIYFGEGSWLTVV.

V is TRBV19 and J is TRBJ2-7, with D possibly matching TRBD1 (6 bases). The CDR3 runs to 14 residues. CDR1 is LNHDA and CDR2 is SQIVND in the germline V gene (reference sequence). V shed 6 bases and J shed 3 bases, with 15 bases lying between them. The CDR3 loop is CASSNSEQGYEQYF. The DNA for the CDR3 is TGTGCCAGTAGCAACTCTGAACAGGGCTACGAGCAGTACTTC.